This T cell receptor (beta chain) was recovered during a study of cytomegalovirus exposure and HLA in healthy donors. Study background: When 300 to 400 donors were genotyped, around 77% of them were found to fall in the Caucasian-associated ancestry cluster.

Donors consisted of healthy bone marrow donors. As concerns this clone: The antigen is undetermined.

The PCR was carried out with 60 Vbeta primers and 13 Jbeta primers. Data came from immunoSEQ multiplex PCR; TCRdb stores just in-frame clones and leaves some out. The sample carries approximately 150,000 clones, about 75% recorded once. Study results and limitations: Researchers counted about 150 TCR beta chains as cytomegalovirus-associated. In a later analysis, TCR beta V- and J-gene trimming showed a link to a missense DCLRE1C variant.

The germline V gene has CDR1 SGHVS and CDR2 FQNEAQ. J gave up 8 bases and V 5 bases, and 9 bases lay outside the gene matches. The CDR3 loop spans 16 amino acids. This chain links TRBV7-8 with TRBJ2-2, with TRBD1 matching over 12 bases. This TCR derives from a man aged 40-49 years in good health and CMV-seronegative. Specimen: PBMCs. The CDR3 reads CASSPTGTGGRGELFF. CDR3 coding DNA: TGTGCCAGCAGCCCGACCGGGACAGGGGGCAGGGGGGAGCTGTTTTTT.